This paragraph reports one T cell receptor beta chain. The antigen remains undetermined. Pooled together were second doses at about 4 or about 12 weeks. The data belong to a study of T cell responses to AZD1222 COVID-19 vaccine. The repertoire was sequenced with immunoSEQ multiplex PCR; TCRdb's copy has only in-frame clones and lacks some. There are 120,000 or so clones in the sample; roughly 88% occur only once, and around 27% lies in the top ten. Findings and limits, study-wide: Spike as a whole was targeted by vaccine-associated CD4 TCRs, dominant at 160-218 and 743-854. Seropositive status at baseline applied to only five to seven AZD1222 recipients. No day 14 peak samples; only post-peak repertoires were characterized.

The germline gives CDR1 SGHTA, CDR2 FQGNSA. The CDR3 has 14 residues. Losses at the gene ends were 3 bases for V and 5 bases for J; bases not matched to a gene: 1. This clonotype was sampled from an adult who received the AZD1222 COVID-19 vaccine. V gene TRBV7-2 combines with J gene TRBJ1-2, with 12 positions matching TRBD1. The source material was peripheral blood, sampled 28 days after the second AZD1222 dose. CDR3 DNA: TGTGCCAGCAGCTTGGGACAGGGGGCGTATGGCTACACCTTC. Translation gives CASSLGQGAYGYTF.